This entry concerns a single T cell receptor (beta chain). The antigen is unknown. Peripheral blood from each donor was collected in a volume of roughly 9.2 milliliters. These data come from a study of blood T cells in healthy people across ages. Study-level points and caveats: Both higher diversity and more naive CD4+ cells marked long-lived donors when set against aged donors. Across the age range, TCR beta diversity per million T cells fell in a roughly linear way.

Together with a sample-barcoded 5' primer, a J-beta primer mix was included in a second PCR lasting about 7 to 12 cycles. TCRdb re-called the 5' RACE reads with MiXCR, one entry per CDR3 protein. The sample lists around 800,000 distinct CDR3 sequences, more than 25% occurring once. Per germline, CDR1 SGHAT and CDR2 FQNNGV. This CDR3 is built from 16 residues. These data are also associated with another study on T cells of mothers and their children. That work states: The study obtained over 9 million TCR beta CDR3 reads per mother and around 3 million per child.

This receptor was identified in a boy aged 10-17 years in good health. The chain links TRBV11-2 to TRBJ2-1; D is perhaps TRBD1 (6 bases). The J call is uncertain, as TRBJ2-7 better fits the DNA end. Input material: blood. This CDR3 is CASSLGGAGVSYEQYF. In DNA, the CDR3 is TGTGCCAGCAGCTTAGGTGGGGCAGGGGTTAGCTACGAGCAGTACTTC.